This entry concerns a single T cell receptor (beta chain). In its sample, this clonotype was seen a few times. The antigen this receptor binds is unknown. No much larger clone is present one base from it, and per-base qualities are unavailable. This sample stems from a study of tumor and adjacent non-tumor tissue in lung cancer (dated by TCRdb to 2016 to 2018). In terms of the full investigation: The cohort included around twelve adenocarcinoma, a couple of squamous cell carcinoma and 1 small cell lung cancer patients. Around 30 paired specimens, one tumor and one normal lung sample per patient, were profiled by TCRbeta CDR3 sequencing. Among the approximately 15 patients, ages ranged from roughly 30 to 76 years, 10 were men and 5 were women, and disease was TNM stage I to III. The study compared bulk TCRbeta repertoires from lung tumor tissue and matched distant non-tumor lung tissue of roughly 15 lung cancer patients. A total of 95 million to 150 million productive TCRbeta reads were generated by sequencing, corresponding to an average of about 4.17 million reads per sample.

The CDR3, cysteine through phenylalanine, is 15 amino acids long. Only the CDR3 portion is preserved as DNA: 45 bases, with reading frame beginning at the first base. The CDR1 and CDR2 encoded by the germline V gene are LGHNA and YNFKEQ. RNA was isolated from bulk, unsorted tissue, and RNA quality was assessed with a NanoDrop ND-1000 and an Agilent 2100. The donors were newly diagnosed lung cancer patients admitted for thoracic surgery in China from August to November 2014 who had not received prior chemotherapy. The study excluded patients who had received radiotherapy or chemotherapy before or who had another cancer at the same time. Pieces of surgical tissue measuring 1-2 cm3 were kept in RNAlater solution and stored at -80 degrees C until use. Libraries came from multiplex PCR. Sequenced using an Illumina HiSeq 2500. TCRbeta libraries were constructed through three rounds of nested PCR with primers (Table S4) according to protocols modified from ARM-PCR. Before sequencing, PCR products of 200-500 bp were cut from the gel and purified using the QIAquick gel extraction kit. From the authors' description of their analysis: Trimmomatic was used to clean the reads, FLASH merged the cleaned reads into complete CDR3 sequences, and MiTCR assigned the sequences to V(D)J germline segments. Clonal diversity was computed as the inverse Simpson's index with VDJtools. In-frame sequences without a premature stop codon were defined as productive reads. Clones were called with MiXCR by TCRdb after fastp trimmed the public reads at Q25, and only in-frame beta chains were retained. Identical CDR3 proteins give one entry, which carries the most common genes and DNA. V and J calls and clone size were set by TCRdb, not the authors. The sample records 77,000 or so distinct CDR3 sequences, 77% of which are singletons. The top ten hold 10% to 15% of the sample.

General study outcomes and caveats: The top 100 clones accounted for a significantly larger cumulative portion of the repertoire in normal lung than in tumor tissue. The sequencing platform is not named in the methods, and unique molecular identifiers are not mentioned. Younger patients had significantly higher TCR diversity, and higher tumor TCR diversity was associated with shorter overall and disease-free survival. Peripheral blood was not sequenced, so blood TCRbeta repertoires in these lung cancer patients were not examined. TCR diversity (inverse Simpson) was significantly higher in tumor than in normal lung tissue (around 460 vs 160, P = 0.0075, Mann-Whitney U test). With only roughly 14 patients in the cohort, the authors noted that larger samples and more detailed clinical data are needed.

This sequence uses TRBV4-2 and TRBJ1-5; a tentative D call is TRBD2 (6 bases match). Near its end, the DNA agrees better with TRBJ2-3, so the J call may be wrong. The source material was lung tumor tissue. The source is a woman between 45 and 65 years old with non-small cell lung cancer. This receptor has the CDR3 CVSSQDLTSNQPQYF. DNA sequence: TGTGTCAGTAGCCAAGACCTCACTAGCAATCAGCCCCAGTATTTT.